This passage covers 18 T cell receptor beta chains from one sample sequenced in a study of cytomegalovirus exposure and HLA in healthy donors. Researchers ran the PCR with 60 Vbeta and 13 Jbeta primers. TCRdb's table, derived via immunoSEQ multiplex PCR, lists solely in-frame clones and lacks some. The sample includes 280,000 or so clones, approximately 90% of them seen just once. What was sequenced was PBMCs. These receptors all stem from a woman aged 18-29 years in good health and CMV-seronegative.

In its sample, this clone was seen once. The chain has TRBV9 and TRBJ1-1; D is unclear. The V gene's germline CDR1 is SGDLS and CDR2 YYNGEE. The V gene lost 4 bases and the J gene lost 7 bases, with 8 bases spanning the gap. This CDR3 contains 11 residues. The CDR3 reads CASSTGDEAFF. The DNA of the CDR3 is TGTGCCAGCAGCACCGGGGATGAAGCTTTCTTT.

The chain has TRBV5-1 and TRBJ2-5; TRBD1 is a possible D gene (7 bases). The better agreement between TRBJ2-7 and the DNA end casts doubt on the J call. Germline values: CDR1 SGHRS, CDR2 YFSETQ. The length of the CDR3 is 15 residues. The CDR3 nucleotides read TGCGCCAGCAGCTTGGTCCAGGGGGGAACCTACGAGCAGTACTTC. Its protein product is CASSLVQGGTYEQYF.

The V and J genes are TRBV5-1 and TRBJ1-6; a possible D gene is TRBD1 (6 bases). Trimming left V 4 bases short and J 7 bases short, with 12 bases between. CDR1 is SGHRS and CDR2 is YFSETQ in the germline V gene. This CDR3 region has 14 residues. The CDR3 region has the DNA TGCGCCAGCAGCCAGGGGCCGAGCAATTCACCCCTCCACTTT. Translated: CASSQGPSNSPLHF.

The rearrangement uses TRBV5-1 and TRBJ2-1, with D unresolved. CDR1 and CDR2 (germline): SGHRS, YFSETQ. The CDR3 is 15 residues long. V lost 5 bases, J lost 2 bases, and 14 bases lay in between. The CDR3 sequence is CASRLDPRTYNEQFF. The CDR3 DNA reads TGCGCCAGCAGATTAGACCCGAGGACCTACAATGAGCAGTTCTTC.

In its sample, this clone was seen a few times. The chain couples TRBV2 to TRBJ1-5, with D possibly being TRBD1 (5 bases). The V gene lost 7 bases and the J gene lost 2 bases, with 15 bases spanning the gap. CDR3 length: 15 residues. Germline V gene data show CDR1 as SNHLY and CDR2 as FYNNEI. CDR3 bases: TGTGCCAGCACTGTGGACGGGGGAGGCAATCAGCCCCAGCATTTT. Residues: CASTVDGGGNQPQHF.

Remarks on this clone: The same CDR3 also results from other DNA sequences found in this sample. The chain carries TRBV20-1 and TRBJ2-7, with D unresolved. CDR1 and CDR2 (germline): DFQATT, SNEGSKA (reference sequence). The CDR3 has 11 residues. Trimming pared 3 bases from V and 1 base from J, leaving 4 bases between. This chain's CDR3 is CSARSSYEQYF. The CDR3 DNA reads as TGCAGTGCTAGGTCTTCCTACGAGCAGTACTTC.

The V gene is TRBV6-4, the J gene TRBJ2-1; perhaps TRBD1 as D (6 bases). This CDR3 has 15 residues. CDR1 MRHNA and CDR2 SNTAGT come from the germline V gene. Trimming left V 4 bases short and J 1 base short, with 11 bases between. DNA of the CDR3: TGTGCCAGCAGTGTAGAAGGGGGTTCCTACAATGAGCAGTTCTTC. This encodes CASSVEGGSYNEQFF.

This chain joins TRBV7-9 and TRBJ2-7; the match to TRBD1 covers 9 bases. CDR1 is SEHNR and CDR2 is FQNEAQ in the germline V gene (reference sequence). Losses at the gene ends were 5 bases for V and 3 bases for J; bases not matched to a gene: 5. CDR3 length equals 14 residues. CDR3: CASSIGTGYYEQYF. DNA of the CDR3: TGTGCCAGCAGCATAGGGACAGGGTACTACGAGCAGTACTTC.

This clone was observed a few times. The J gene is TRBJ2-5, the V gene TRBV5-4, with no clear D. Germline V lookup: CDR1 SGHNT, CDR2 YYREEE (reference sequence). The CDR3 contains 13 residues. Trimming left V 3 bases short and J 4 bases short, with 10 bases between. The CDR3 DNA is TGTGCCAGCAGCTCCCGACATAGAGAGACCCAGTACTTC. Its translation: CASSSRHRETQYF.

This sequence joins TRBV7-2 and TRBJ1-3, with D unresolved. In germline, CDR1 is SGHTA, CDR2 FQGNSA. V lost 1 base, J lost 2 bases, and 9 bases lay in between. The CDR3 consists of 15 residues. CDR3 residues: CASSLDLSTGNTIYF. CDR3 coding DNA: TGTGCCAGCAGCTTAGATCTAAGCACTGGAAACACCATATATTTT.

This chain's CDR3 is CASSLSETLGAFF. CDR3 DNA: TGTGCCAGCAGTTTATCGGAGACTTTGGGAGCTTTCTTT. V gene TRBV27 combines with J gene TRBJ1-1; D is unclear. Trimming left V 0 bases short and J 10 bases short, with 12 bases between. The CDR3 runs 13 residues. Germline V gives CDR1 MNHEY, CDR2 SMNVEV (reference sequence).

The chain carries TRBV10-2 and TRBJ1-5; 7 bases are shared with TRBD1. The CDR3 consists of 15 residues. Germline V gives CDR1 WSHSY, CDR2 SAAADI. V dropped 6 bases and J dropped 0; count of bases not matched to a gene: 5. Here the CDR3 reads CASRTGMSSNQPQHF. The CDR3 DNA reads TGCGCCAGCAGGACAGGGATGAGTAGCAATCAGCCCCAGCATTTT.

This chain joins TRBV25-1 and TRBJ2-5; 7 bases are a match to TRBD1. The CDR3 has 16 amino acids. The trim removed 5 bases at V and 0 bases at J, leaving 9 bases unmatched. Germline loops: CDR1 MGHDK, CDR2 SYGVNS. The CDR3 region has the DNA TGTGCCAGCAGTTCAAGAACAGGGGTGTACCAAGAGACCCAGTACTTC. It is translated as CASSSRTGVYQETQYF.

This clone was found once. V is TRBV7-3 and J is TRBJ2-3; D perhaps matches TRBD1 (5 bases). The CDR3 length is 14 residues. The V end lost 6 bases, the J end lost 5 bases, and 15 bases lay between the germline ends. Germline CDR1 reads SGHTA; CDR2 reads FQGTGA. CDR3 bases: TGTGCCAGCAGTCTTGGGGCACGAAAAGATACGCAGTATTTT. Its translation: CASSLGARKDTQYF. Complete variable domain (other parts from reference TRBV7-3 and TRBJ2-3): GAGVSQTPSNKVTEKGKYVELRCDPISGHTALYWYRQSLGQGPEFLIYFQGTGAADDSGLPNDRFFAVRPEGSVSTLKIQRTERGDSAVYLCASSLGARKDTQYFGPGTRLTVL.

The CDR3 region is CAWSLEYGYTF. The CDR3 bases are TGTGCCTGGAGCTTAGAATATGGCTACACCTTC. The gene calls are TRBV30 and TRBJ1-2; no definite D call. The germline V and J ends were trimmed by 3 bases and 5 bases, with 7 bases remaining between them. Germline V gives CDR1 GTSNPN, CDR2 SVGIG (reference sequence). There are 11 residues in the CDR3.

This clone was counted a single time. The chain combines TRBV19 with TRBJ2-2; TRBD2 agrees at 8 bases. With 7 bases clipped from V and 5 bases from J, the junction kept 12 bases outside the gene matches. The CDR3 runs to 16 residues. Germline loops: CDR1 LNHDA, CDR2 SQIVND (reference sequence). The CDR3 region is CASTGSGAGRTGELFF. CDR3 nucleotides: TGTGCCAGTACTGGTAGCGGGGCTGGGAGGACCGGGGAGCTGTTTTTT. The variable domain in full, completed from reference TRBV19 and TRBJ2-2, reads DGGITQSPKYLFRKEGQNVTLSCEQNLNHDAMYWYRQDPGQGLRLIYYSQIVNDFQKGDIAEGYSVSREKKESFPLTVTSAQKNPTAFYLCASTGSGAGRTGELFFGEGSRLTVL.

V is TRBV9 and J is TRBJ1-4; TRBD1 matches at 8 bases. V shed 5 bases and J 5 bases; nucleotides not matched to a gene: 5. Germline CDR1 reads SGDLS; CDR2 reads YYNGEE. The CDR3 loop spans 14 amino acids. The CDR3 bases are TGTGCCAGCAGTGCTACAGGGGGAAATGAAAAACTGTTTTTT. Protein product: CASSATGGNEKLFF.

The rearrangement links TRBV10-3 to TRBJ1-2; D ambiguous. With 11 bases removed from V and 5 bases from J, the gap between germline ends came to 21 bases. The CDR3 spans 14 residues. Germline V lookup: CDR1 ENHRY, CDR2 SYGVKD. The CDR3 DNA reads as TGTGCCTCTGACCCCACCGGGGATCGGTATGGCTACACCTTC. It translates to CASDPTGDRYGYTF.